What follows are 28 T cell receptor beta chains derived from one specimen sequenced in a study of vaccination effects on CD4 cells after COVID-19 (dated by TCRdb to 2021 to 2024). Libraries were built with the immunoSEQ multiplex PCR assay. This immuneACCESS table, as held by TCRdb, lists in-frame sequences with V and J called but not all clones. Of the missing ones, under half trace to an unresolved V gene in checked studies; the others have no known cause. The sample profile shows 25,000 or so clones; approximately 70% of them were found once. The ten largest clonotypes hold approximately 13% of the sample. These receptors' antigens are unknown. The ViraFEST assay stimulated PBMC with viral peptide pools and then used TCR sequencing to identify antigen-specific CD4+ T cell clonotypes by expansion. After around ten days of culture, CD4+ T cells were isolated with the EasySep CD4+ T cell isolation kit. None of the healthy vaccine recipients had a prior SARS-CoV-2 infection, which was confirmed by nucleocapsid antibody tests that came back negative both before and after vaccination.

Material: CD4+ T cells from PBMCs cultured with HCoV-OC43 spike peptides, obtained before COVID-19 vaccination. The sample's cell subset or site label, in plain terms: HCoV-OC43 spike overlapping peptide pool stimulation. The receptors here all came from a human donor who received a COVID-19 vaccine.

V gene TRBV6-4 combines with J gene TRBJ1-1, with unresolved D. CDR1 is MRHNA and CDR2 is SNTAGT in the germline V gene. V was trimmed by 2 bases and J by 1 base, leaving 5 bases between them. This CDR3 is built from 13 residues. The CDR3 DNA follows: TGTGCCAGCAGTGACAGAACGAACACTGAAGCTTTCTTT. It specifies CASSDRTNTEAFF.

The chain employs TRBV2 and TRBJ2-1; TRBD2 matches at 10 bases. The ends lost 3 bases at V and 9 bases at J; junction bases unmatched: 8. The CDR3 runs to 15 residues. Germline V CDR1 and CDR2: SNHLY, FYNNEI. CDR3 region: CASSESSGGASEQFF. CDR3 coding DNA: TGTGCCAGCAGTGAGTCGAGCGGGGGGGCCAGTGAGCAGTTCTTC.

V usage is TRBV5-1 and J usage is TRBJ2-7, with TRBD1 matching over 7 bases. The CDR3 runs to 16 residues. J lost 4 bases, V lost 3 bases, and 13 bases had no gene match. CDR1 is SGHRS and CDR2 is YFSETQ in the germline V gene. As DNA, the CDR3 is TGCGCCAGCAGCTCGGGCCGAACCGGGACAGAATACGAGCAGTACTTC. Its protein product is CASSSGRTGTEYEQYF.

Here the CDR3 DNA reads TGTGCCAGCAGGCAAAGGGGGACGGACAATCAGCCCCAGCATTTT. Encoded protein: CASRQRGTDNQPQHF. The rearrangement joins TRBV28 to TRBJ1-5; weak D call: TRBD1 (6 bases). V dropped 6 bases and J dropped 3 bases, with 15 bases sitting between them. CDR3 length: 15 residues. Germline lookup yields CDR1 MDHEN and CDR2 SYDVKM.

Here the CDR3 DNA reads TGTGCCAGCAGCCCCCGATTCCACGAGCAGTACTTC. Translation: CASSPRFHEQYF. The rearrangement uses TRBV7-2 and TRBJ2-7; D remains unclear. The V and J ends lost 5 bases and 5 bases respectively, with 10 bases between them. The V gene's germline CDR1 is SGHTA and CDR2 FQGNSA. This CDR3 is 12 amino acids long.

V usage is TRBV13 and J usage is TRBJ1-1; 9 bases agree with TRBD1. This CDR3 is 14 amino acids long. Germline loops: CDR1 PRHDT, CDR2 FYEKMQ (reference sequence). The trim removed 5 bases at V and 5 bases at J, leaving 6 bases unmatched. CDR3 region: CASSLGTGRTEAFF. The CDR3 DNA follows: TGTGCCAGCAGCCTCGGGACAGGGAGGACTGAAGCTTTCTTT.

A single count supports this clone. This sequence joins TRBV5-6 and TRBJ1-1; D gene unclear. Germline V gene lookup returns CDR1 SGHDT and CDR2 YYEEEE. Trimming removed 4 bases at V and 4 bases at J, with 11 bases between. The CDR3 consists of 13 residues. The CDR3 sequence: CASSPSSGTEAFF. Written as DNA, the CDR3 is TGTGCCAGCAGCCCGTCGAGCGGCACTGAAGCTTTCTTT. Based on the CDR3 plus reference TRBV5-6 and TRBJ1-1, the full variable domain is DAGVTQSPTHLIKTRGQQVTLRCSPKSGHDTVSWYQQALGQGPQFIFQYYEEEERQRGNFPDRFSGHQFPNYSSELNVNALLLGDSALYLCASSPSSGTEAFFGQGTRLTVV.

There are a few counts of this clone. J is TRBJ1-5 and V is TRBV7-2, with D possibly TRBD1 on 6 matching bases. Trimming pared 3 bases from V and 3 bases from J, leaving 12 bases between. CDR1 SGHTA and CDR2 FQGNSA come from the germline V gene. The CDR3 is made up of 15 amino acids. The CDR3 DNA reads as TGTGCCAGCAGCTTTAAACAGGGTTTCAATCAGCCCCAGCATTTT. Protein: CASSFKQGFNQPQHF.

This chain joins TRBV7-9 and TRBJ1-2; 11 bases are shared with TRBD1. The CDR3 loop spans 15 amino acids. V dropped 6 bases and J dropped 7; count of bases not matched to a gene: 10. Per the germline V gene, CDR1 is SEHNR and CDR2 is FQNEAQ (reference sequence). The CDR3 sequence: CASSFRGQGGRGYTF. CDR3 in DNA: TGTGCCAGCAGTTTCCGGGGACAGGGGGGCCGTGGCTACACCTTC.

The chain combines TRBV15 with TRBJ1-3; TRBD1 agrees at 9 bases. CDR3 length: 15 amino acids. Germline CDR1 reads LNHNV; CDR2 reads YYDKDF (reference sequence). The V and J ends lost 3 bases and 2 bases, in that order; junction bases with no gene match: 2. The CDR3 protein is CATSSDRGTGNTIYF. The CDR3 DNA reads as TGTGCCACCAGCAGCGACAGGGGGACTGGAAACACCATATATTTT. Based on the CDR3 plus reference TRBV15 and TRBJ1-3, the full variable domain is DAMVIQNPRYQVTQFGKPVTLSCSQTLNHNVMYWYQQKSSQAPKLLFHYYDKDFNNEADTPDNFQSRRPNTSFCFLDIRSPGLGDTAMYLCATSSDRGTGNTIYFGEGSWLTVV.

The sample holds one count of this clone. The V gene is TRBV11-2, the J gene TRBJ1-2; TRBD1 matches at 7 bases. The V gene end was trimmed by 5 bases and the J gene end by 7 bases; junction bases not matched to a gene: 7. The CDR3 spans 13 residues. From germline, CDR1 is SGHAT and CDR2 FQNNGV. CDR3 coding DNA: TGTGCCAGCAGCGCCCAGACAGGGCTTGGCTACACCTTC. It codes for CASSAQTGLGYTF.

The chain uses TRBV6-5 and TRBJ1-4; TRBD1 is a possible D gene (5 bases). Trimming left V 2 bases short and J 7 bases short, with 11 bases between. Germline lookup yields CDR1 MNHEY and CDR2 SVGAGI. The CDR3 consists of 14 residues. The CDR3 region is CASSYLMGGEKLFF. In DNA, the CDR3 is TGTGCCAGCAGTTACCTGATGGGGGGTGAAAAACTGTTTTTT.

This clone appeared a few times. J is TRBJ2-1 and V is TRBV2; D not certain. Germline V gene sequence: CDR1 SNHLY, CDR2 FYNNEI. V lost 5 bases and J lost 7, with 6 bases in between. This CDR3 contains 11 residues. For the CDR3, the DNA is TGTGCCAGCAGTTTAGGGAATGAGCAGTTCTTC. Encoded protein: CASSLGNEQFF.

The V and J genes are TRBV14 and TRBJ2-5; no definite D call. Germline CDR1 SGHDN, CDR2 FVKESK. V shed 4 bases and J shed 6 bases, with 9 bases lying between them. This CDR3 is built from 12 residues. The CDR3 sequence is CASSRYLQTQYF. CDR3 nucleotide sequence: TGTGCCAGCAGCCGCTATTTACAGACCCAGTACTTC.

The chain employs TRBV6-6 and TRBJ2-1; 12 bases map to TRBD2. CDR1 and CDR2 from the germline V gene are MNHNY and SVGAGI (reference sequence). This CDR3 has 15 amino acids. V lost 6 bases to trimming and J lost 10 bases; unmatched junction nucleotides: 10. This chain's CDR3 is CASSQRTSGKGEQFF. CDR3 nucleotides: TGTGCCAGCAGCCAGAGGACTAGCGGGAAGGGCGAGCAGTTCTTC.

This clone was detected only a few times. The rearrangement links TRBV20-1 to TRBJ1-1; 8 bases are a match to TRBD1. The V segment lost 3 bases and the J segment 3 bases; nucleotides outside the gene matches: 18. From germline, CDR1 is DFQATT and CDR2 SNEGSKA (reference sequence). This CDR3 has 18 amino acids. The DNA of the CDR3 is TGCAGTGCTAGTTCCCAGGGGGCGTGGGGCCGTAGGGACACTGAAGCTTTCTTT. Its protein is CSASSQGAWGRRDTEAFF.

The chain links TRBV7-8 to TRBJ1-5; D is ambiguous. Trimming stripped 3 bases from V and 7 bases from J, with 10 bases between. This CDR3 spans 13 amino acids. Germline V gene data show CDR1 as SGHVS and CDR2 as FQNEAQ. CDR3 sequence reads: CASSFERAQPQHF. The CDR3 nucleotides read TGTGCCAGCAGCTTTGAGCGAGCCCAGCCCCAGCATTTT.

The sample holds a few counts of this clone. The rearrangement joins TRBV27 to TRBJ1-1; TRBD1 might be the D (6 bases). The CDR3 has 12 residues. V lost 8 bases to trimming and J lost 11 bases, with 18 bases between them. Germline CDR1 is MNHEY and CDR2 is SMNVEV (reference sequence). CDR3 protein: CASGLLGAGAFF. The CDR3 nucleotides read TGTGCCAGCGGGCTACTGGGGGCCGGGGCTTTCTTT.

The rearrangement uses TRBV2 and TRBJ2-3; D is undetermined. The germline V gene has CDR1 SNHLY and CDR2 FYNNEI. This CDR3 is built from 12 residues. Trimming took 4 bases from V and 2 from J, leaving 4 bases between them. CDR3 bases: TGTGCCAGCAGTGTAAACACAGATACGCAGTATTTT. Amino acids: CASSVNTDTQYF.

This sequence joins TRBV6-1 and TRBJ1-5; unclear D gene. Germline V gives CDR1 MNHNS, CDR2 SASEGT. CDR3 size: 13 residues. V gave up 2 bases and J gave up 9 bases, with 11 bases separating them. The CDR3, as DNA: TGTGCCAGCAGTGAATCTATGGTAGGGCCCCAGCATTTT. Its protein product is CASSESMVGPQHF.

The genes are TRBV7-9 and TRBJ1-5, with D hard to call. This CDR3 spans 16 amino acids. V lost 2 bases and J 0 bases, leaving 11 bases between the germline ends. From germline, CDR1 is SEHNR and CDR2 FQNEAQ (reference sequence). In DNA, the CDR3 is TGTGCCAGCAGCTTATCCAAGGGAATTAGCAATCAGCCCCAGCATTTT. The encoded protein is CASSLSKGISNQPQHF.

This sequence joins TRBV5-4 and TRBJ2-2; D may be TRBD2 (5 bases). Germline CDR1 SGHNT, CDR2 YYREEE (reference sequence). V was trimmed by 2 bases and J by 6 bases, leaving 20 bases between them. CDR3 length equals 17 residues. In DNA, the CDR3 is TGTGCCAGCAGCTTCTCACTCACTACTAGTTTCCCCGGGGAGCTGTTTTTT. This gives the protein CASSFSLTTSFPGELFF.

This clone was counted only a few times. V is TRBV6-5 and J is TRBJ1-6, with TRBD1 matching 7 bases. Losses at the gene ends were 6 bases for V and 7 bases for J; bases not matched to a gene: 6. The CDR3 runs 14 residues. Germline V gene data show CDR1 as MNHEY and CDR2 as SVGAGI. The CDR3 spells CASRSGTENSPLHF. The CDR3 bases are TGTGCCAGCAGGTCCGGGACAGAAAATTCACCCCTCCACTTT.

The chain uses TRBV27 and TRBJ2-1, with 13 bases aligning to TRBD2. V lost 5 bases, J lost 6 bases, and 4 bases stayed unmatched. The CDR3 has 15 residues. Germline CDR1 MNHEY, CDR2 SMNVEV (reference sequence). The CDR3 DNA is TGTGCCAGCAGTCGGACTAGCGGGAGTTTCAATGAGCAGTTCTTC. It translates to CASSRTSGSFNEQFF.

The chain is built from TRBV6-5 and TRBJ1-4; no reliable D call. Germline V gives CDR1 MNHEY, CDR2 SVGAGI. The CDR3 is made up of 11 amino acids. The V gene lost 5 bases and the J gene lost 11 bases, with 9 bases spanning the gap. CDR3 coding DNA: TGTGCCAGCAGTCCGGGTGTTAAACTGTTTTTT. Its translation: CASSPGVKLFF.

This rearrangement joins TRBV6-5 to TRBJ1-6, with D hard to call. CDR3 length: 14 amino acids. V lost 7 bases, J lost 7 bases, and 14 bases lay in between. CDR1 is MNHEY, CDR2 SVGAGI, per germline. The CDR3 is CASTLSLDNSPLHF. In nucleotides, the CDR3 is TGTGCCAGCACCCTAAGTTTGGACAATTCACCCCTCCACTTT.

The chain combines TRBV6-6 with TRBJ2-2; D tentatively reads TRBD1 or TRBD2 (7 bases each). The germline V gene has CDR1 MNHNY and CDR2 SVGAGI (reference sequence). The CDR3 is made up of 14 amino acids. Trimming removed 6 bases from V and 4 bases from J, with 12 bases in between. As DNA, the CDR3 is TGTGCCAGCAGACCAGGGGGGGTCACCGGGGAGCTGTTTTTT. This translates into CASRPGGVTGELFF.

The rearrangement joins TRBV3-1 (or the pseudogene TRBV3-2) to TRBJ2-3; D is undetermined. The ends were cut back, 4 bases at V and 6 bases at J, with 5 bases in the middle. The CDR3 loop spans 11 amino acids. Germline loops: CDR1 LGHDT, CDR2 YNNKEL (reference sequence). The chain's CDR3 is CASSLGDTQYF. CDR3 sequence (DNA): TGTGCCAGCAGCCTGGGGGATACGCAGTATTTT.